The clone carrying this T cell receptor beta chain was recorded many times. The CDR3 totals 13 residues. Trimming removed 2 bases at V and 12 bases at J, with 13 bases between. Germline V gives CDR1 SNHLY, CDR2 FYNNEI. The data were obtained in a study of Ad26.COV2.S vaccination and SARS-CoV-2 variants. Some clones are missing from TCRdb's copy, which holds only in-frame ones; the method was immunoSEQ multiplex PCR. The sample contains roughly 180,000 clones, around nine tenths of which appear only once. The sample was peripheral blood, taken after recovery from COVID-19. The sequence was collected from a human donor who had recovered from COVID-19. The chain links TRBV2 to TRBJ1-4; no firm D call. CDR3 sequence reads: CASSEMGVGELFF. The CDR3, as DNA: TGTGCCAGCAGTGAAATGGGCGTTGGGGAACTGTTTTTT. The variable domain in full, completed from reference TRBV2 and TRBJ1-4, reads EPEVTQTPSHQVTQMGQEVILRCVPISNHLYFYWYRQILGQKVEFLVSFYNNEISEKSEIFDDQFSVERPDGSNFTLKIRSTKLEDSAMYFCASSEMGVGELFFGSGTQLSVL.